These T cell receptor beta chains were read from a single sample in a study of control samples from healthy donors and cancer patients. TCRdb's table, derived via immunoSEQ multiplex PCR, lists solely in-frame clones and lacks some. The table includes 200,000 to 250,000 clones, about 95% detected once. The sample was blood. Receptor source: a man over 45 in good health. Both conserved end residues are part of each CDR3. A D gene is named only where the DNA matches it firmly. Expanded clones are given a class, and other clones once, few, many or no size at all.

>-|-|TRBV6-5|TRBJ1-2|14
CASSRGDRNYGYTF
TGTGCCAGCAGCCGAGGAGACAGGAACTATGGCTACACCTTC
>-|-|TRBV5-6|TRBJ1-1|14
CASSLFQKNTEAFF
TGTGCCAGCAGCTTATTTCAGAAGAACACTGAAGCTTTCTTT
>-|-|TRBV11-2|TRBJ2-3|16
CASSLGGRRATDTQYF
TGTGCCAGCAGCTTAGGGGGTCGCCGTGCCACAGATACGCAGTATTTT
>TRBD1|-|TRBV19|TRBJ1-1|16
CASSPSPGTGAGEAFF
TGTGCCAGTAGTCCTTCCCCCGGGACAGGGGCCGGTGAAGCTTTCTTT
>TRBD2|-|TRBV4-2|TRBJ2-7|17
CASSQEWTSGTTYEQYF
TGTGCCAGCAGCCAAGAATGGACTAGCGGGACGACCTACGAGCAGTACTTC
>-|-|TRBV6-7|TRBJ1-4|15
CASGSPAATNEKLFF
TGTGCCAGCGGATCCCCGGCAGCCACTAATGAAAAACTGTTTTTT
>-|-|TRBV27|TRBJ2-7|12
CASFDSPYEQYF
TGTGCCAGCTTCGACAGTCCCTACGAGCAGTACTTC
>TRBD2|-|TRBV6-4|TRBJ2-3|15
CASSESSGGTDTQYF
TGTGCCAGCAGTGAGAGTAGCGGGGGAACAGATACGCAGTATTTT
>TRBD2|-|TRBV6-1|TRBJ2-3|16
CASSEGAGGGTDTQYF
TGTGCCAGCAGTGAAGGGGCGGGGGGTGGCACAGATACGCAGTATTTT
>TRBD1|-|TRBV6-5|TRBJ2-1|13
CASSRQGAAEQFF
TGTGCCAGCAGTCGACAGGGGGCGGCTGAGCAGTTCTTC
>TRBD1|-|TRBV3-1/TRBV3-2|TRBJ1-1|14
CASSARDSAFEAFF
TGTGCCAGCAGCGCCCGGGACAGCGCTTTTGAAGCTTTCTTT
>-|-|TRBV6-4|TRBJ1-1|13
CASSVRVGTEAFF
TGTGCCAGCAGTGTTAGGGTGGGCACTGAAGCTTTCTTT
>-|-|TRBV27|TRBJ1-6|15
CASGPRGARNSPLHF
TGTGCCAGCGGACCGAGGGGGGCTAGAAATTCACCCCTCCACTTT
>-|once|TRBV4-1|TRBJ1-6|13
CASSHLDSSPLHF
TGCGCCAGCAGCCATTTGGACAGCTCACCCCTCCACTTT
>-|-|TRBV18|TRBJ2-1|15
CASSPGLTLYNEQFF
TGTGCCAGCTCACCCGGACTAACCCTCTACAATGAGCAGTTCTTC
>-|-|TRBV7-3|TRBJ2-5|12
CASSFGYGAQYF
TGTGCCAGCAGCTTTGGATACGGGGCCCAGTACTTC
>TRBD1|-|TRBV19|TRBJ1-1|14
CASSDRGRNTEAFF
TGTGCCAGTAGCGACAGGGGACGGAACACTGAAGCTTTCTTT